This is a list of T cell receptor beta chains from one sample in a study of somatic mutations in cytotoxic T cells in rheumatoid arthritis. Generated by immunoSEQ multiplex PCR, the TCRdb table keeps only in-frame clones and is missing some. The repertoire holds about 14,000 clones, with 85% to 95% as singletons. Sequencing input: CD4+ T cells sorted from blood. The receptors here all came from a man between 70 and 80 years old with rheumatoid arthritis. Each CDR3 is given with its conserved first and last residue. A D gene is named only where the DNA matches it firmly. Clone size is stated in some rows and not others, as once, few, many or a class when expanded.

TRBJ1-5 | TRBD1 | TRBV5-1 | - | TGCGCCAGCAGCTTGGAAGGGACAGGGGGCGGTCAGCCCCAGCATTTT | CASSLEGTGGGQPQHF
TRBJ1-2 | TRBD1 | TRBV13 | once | TGTGCCAGCAGCTTTGGACAGGGTAACTATGGCTACACCTTC | CASSFGQGNYGYTF
TRBJ2-7 | TRBD1 | TRBV11-2 | once | TGTGCCAGTAGCATAAGGGGGCAGTCGAACGAGCAGTACTTC | CASSIRGQSNEQYF
TRBJ2-3 | TRBD2 | TRBV9 | - | TGTGCCAGCAGCGATTCCGGAGGTGGGACTATCACAGATACGCAGTATTTT | CASSDSGGGTITDTQYF
TRBJ2-1 | TRBD2 | TRBV6-4 | - | TGTGCCAGCAGCCCCCGCGGTACTAGCGGAGGCGGACTCTACAATGAGCAGTTCTTC | CASSPRGTSGGGLYNEQFF
TRBJ1-1 | - | TRBV6-6 | - | TGTGCCAGCAGTTATGGGGCCGTGAACACTGAAGCTTTCTTT | CASSYGAVNTEAFF
TRBJ1-2 | TRBD1 | TRBV7-9 | - | TGTGCCAGCAGCCTTACTCCCCCCGGGACAGAATATGGCTACACCTTC | CASSLTPPGTEYGYTF
TRBJ2-5 | TRBD2 | TRBV30 | - | TGTGCGGCGGAGCGGGGGGGTAAAAAGACCCAGTACTTC | CAAERGGKKTQYF
TRBJ1-2 | TRBD1 | TRBV30 | - | TGTGCCCAACGACAGGGAGAGGGTAACTATGGCTACACCTTC | CAQRQGEGNYGYTF
TRBJ2-1 | TRBD2 | TRBV6-5 | few | TGTGCCAGCAGTTGGGGACTAGACAATGAGCAGTTCTTC | CASSWGLDNEQFF
TRBJ2-7 | - | TRBV5-6 | few | TGTGCCAGCAGCTTGGGGGCGGCAGGGGCCTACGAGCAGTACTTC | CASSLGAAGAYEQYF
TRBJ2-5 | TRBD1 | TRBV6-5 | - | TGTGCCAGCAGTTACGCTGGCAAGACAGGGAGAGAGACCCAGTACTTC | CASSYAGKTGRETQYF
TRBJ2-3 | - | TRBV5-1 | once | TGCGCCAGCAGCTTGCAGAGCACAGATACGCAGTATTTT | CASSLQSTDTQYF
TRBJ2-1 | TRBD2 | TRBV2 | - | TGTGCCAGCAGCCATCCGGGACTAGCGGCTTTCAATGAGCAGTTCTTC | CASSHPGLAAFNEQFF
TRBJ1-2 | - | TRBV7-9 | - | TGTGCCAGCAGCGAAGGCGGGTCTCGAGCTAACTATGGCTACACCTTC | CASSEGGSRANYGYTF
TRBJ2-1 | TRBD2 | TRBV29-1 | - | TGCAGCGTTGAATTTAGCGGGGGGCCACAGTTCTTC | CSVEFSGGPQFF
TRBJ2-7 | - | TRBV6-5 | few | TGTGCCAGCAGTCGGGGCTACGAGCAGTACTTC | CASSRGYEQYF
TRBJ2-3 | TRBD2 | TRBV7-3 | - | TGTGCCAGCAGCCCTCGCCCTGCCAACGGGAGGAATTCTCCGACAGATACGCAGTATTTT | CASSPRPANGRNSPTDTQYF
TRBJ2-5 | TRBD2 | TRBV27 | once | TGTGCCGCCCACCGTAGAGGGAGGGCTCCCCCAGAGACCCAGTACTTC | CAAHRRGRAPPETQYF
TRBJ1-1 | - | TRBV29-1 | - | TGCAGCGTTGCCTCAACTATGAACACTGAAGCTTTCTTT | CSVASTMNTEAFF
TRBJ1-2 | TRBD1 | TRBV6-1 | - | TGTGCCAGCACGTTGGGACAGGGACCACTCTCCTTC | CASTLGQGPLSF
TRBJ2-2 | - | TRBV5-1 | - | TGCGCCAGCAGCAAAAGACTCAGGAACACCGGGGAGCTGTTTTTT | CASSKRLRNTGELFF
TRBJ2-7 | - | TRBV10-2 | - | TGCGCCAGCAGTGAGCCACTAGGAACAAGCTCCTACGAGCAGTACTTC | CASSEPLGTSSYEQYF
TRBJ1-2 | TRBD1 | TRBV6-5 | - | TGTGCCAGCAGTTACCAGGGGGACATAAGCTTC | CASSYQGDISF
TRBJ1-2 | TRBD1 | TRBV11-2 | once | TGTGCCAGCAGCTCACCCTGGACAGGGGAAGACTATGGCTACACCTTC | CASSSPWTGEDYGYTF
TRBJ2-5 | - | TRBV18 | once | TGTGCCAGCTCACCCTCCAGTCCCCAAGAGACCCAGTACTTC | CASSPSSPQETQYF